This T cell receptor (beta chain) was observed in a study of cytomegalovirus exposure and HLA in healthy donors. On this clone: As yet, its antigen is unknown.

Study observations and caveats: Researchers catalogued roughly 170 TCR beta chains as cytomegalovirus-associated. Some V segments, including TRBV6-2 and TRBV6-3, were excluded as indistinguishable.

The CDR3 sequence is 13 residues long. Trimming cost V 3 bases and J 2 bases, with 8 bases left between them. Per germline, CDR1 MNHEY and CDR2 SMNVEV (reference sequence). Use of 60 Vbeta and 13 Jbeta primers characterized the PCR. Here immunoSEQ multiplex PCR was the method, and the copy in TCRdb shows in-frame clones only, minus some. The sample carries about 83,000 clones, approximately 80% recorded once. This clonotype originated in a woman aged 25 to 39 in good health and CMV-seronegative. The sequenced sample consisted of PBMCs. The rearrangement uses TRBV27 and TRBJ2-7; no reliable D call. CDR3 bases: TGTGCCAGCAGTTTCCACTATGCCTACGAGCAGTACTTC. Translating it yields CASSFHYAYEQYF.